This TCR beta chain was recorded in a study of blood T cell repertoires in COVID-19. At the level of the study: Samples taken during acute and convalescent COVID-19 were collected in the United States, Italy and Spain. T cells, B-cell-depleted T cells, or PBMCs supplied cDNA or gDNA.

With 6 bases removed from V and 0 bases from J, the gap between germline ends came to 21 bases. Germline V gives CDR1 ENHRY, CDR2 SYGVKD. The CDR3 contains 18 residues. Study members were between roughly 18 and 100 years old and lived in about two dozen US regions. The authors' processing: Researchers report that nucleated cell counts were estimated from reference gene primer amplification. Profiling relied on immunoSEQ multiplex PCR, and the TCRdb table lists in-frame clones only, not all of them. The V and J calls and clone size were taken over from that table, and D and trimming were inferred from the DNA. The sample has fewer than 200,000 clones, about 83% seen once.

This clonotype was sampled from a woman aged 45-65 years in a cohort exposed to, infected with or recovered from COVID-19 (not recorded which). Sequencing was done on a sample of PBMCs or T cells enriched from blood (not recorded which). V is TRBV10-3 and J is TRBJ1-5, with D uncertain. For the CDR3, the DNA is TGTGCCATCAGGTCCCATCGGCCCGTGGACTATAGCAATCAGCCCCAGCATTTT. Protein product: CAIRSHRPVDYSNQPQHF.